The clone carrying this T cell receptor (beta chain) was seen many times. As yet, its antigen is unknown. Tagging with unique molecular identifiers was applied to individual cDNA molecules. TCRdb reanalysed the 5' RACE reads using MiXCR and keeps one entry per CDR3 protein. The table includes tens of thousands of distinct CDR3 sequences, around 5.1% detected once. This entry belongs to a study of early T cells in non-severe SARS-CoV-2 infection. The wider study: Unsorted whole-blood RNA was sequenced in bulk, leaving chains unpaired.

Study results and caveats: Anti-spike CD8 specificities were favored by VDJdb matching, whose results missed private and CD4 specificities.

The CDR3 runs 13 residues. V was pared by 7 bases and J by 6 bases, with 12 bases of the junction left unmatched. Germline V CDR1 and CDR2: SQVTM, ANQGSEA. This receptor was identified in an adult who was a healthcare worker with PCR-confirmed SARS-CoV-2 infection or an uninfected control (not recorded which). Sequencing used whole blood. V usage is TRBV29-1 and J usage is TRBJ2-7; 7 nucleotides match TRBD1. Written as DNA, the CDR3 is TGCAGCGCCACAGACAGGGCGTCCGCCGAGCAGTACTTC. Translation: CSATDRASAEQYF.